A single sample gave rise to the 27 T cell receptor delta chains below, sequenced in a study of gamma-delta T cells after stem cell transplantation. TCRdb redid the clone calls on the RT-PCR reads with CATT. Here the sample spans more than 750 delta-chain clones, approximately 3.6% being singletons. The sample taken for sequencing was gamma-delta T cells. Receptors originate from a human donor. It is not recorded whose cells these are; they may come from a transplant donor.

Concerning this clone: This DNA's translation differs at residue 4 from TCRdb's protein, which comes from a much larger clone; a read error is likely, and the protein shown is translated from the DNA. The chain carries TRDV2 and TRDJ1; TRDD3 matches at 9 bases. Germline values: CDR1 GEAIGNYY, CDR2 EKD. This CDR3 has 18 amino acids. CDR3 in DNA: TGTGCCTGTGGCACCGTGCTCCGGGGGATACTGTACACCGATAAACTCATCTTT. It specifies CACGTVLRGILYTDKLIF.

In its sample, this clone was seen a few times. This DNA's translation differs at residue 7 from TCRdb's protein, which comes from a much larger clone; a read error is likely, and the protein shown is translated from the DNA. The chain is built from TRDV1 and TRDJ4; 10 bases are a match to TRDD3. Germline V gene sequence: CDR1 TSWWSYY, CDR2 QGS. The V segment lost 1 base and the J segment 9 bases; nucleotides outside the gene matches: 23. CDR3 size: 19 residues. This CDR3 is CALGERLWWGIPVTGQLIF. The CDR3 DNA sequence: TGTGCTCTTGGGGAACGGCTCTGGTGGGGGATACCAGTAACAGGGCAGTTGATCTTT.

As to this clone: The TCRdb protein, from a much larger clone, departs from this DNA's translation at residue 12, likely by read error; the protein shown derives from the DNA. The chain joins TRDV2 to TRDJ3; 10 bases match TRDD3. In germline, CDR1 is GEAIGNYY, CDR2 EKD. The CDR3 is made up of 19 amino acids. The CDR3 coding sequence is TGTGCCTGTGACACCGCCGGGGGATACGCCTCCCGGGACACCCGACAGATGTTTTTC. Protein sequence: CACDTAGGYASRDTRQMFF.

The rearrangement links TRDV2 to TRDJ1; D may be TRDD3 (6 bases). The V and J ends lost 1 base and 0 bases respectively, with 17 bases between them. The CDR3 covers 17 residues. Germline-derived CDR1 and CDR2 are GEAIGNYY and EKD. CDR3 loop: CACDTLGTTSYTDKLIF. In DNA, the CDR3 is TGTGCCTGTGACACTCTGGGGACGACTTCTTACACCGATAAACTCATCTTT.

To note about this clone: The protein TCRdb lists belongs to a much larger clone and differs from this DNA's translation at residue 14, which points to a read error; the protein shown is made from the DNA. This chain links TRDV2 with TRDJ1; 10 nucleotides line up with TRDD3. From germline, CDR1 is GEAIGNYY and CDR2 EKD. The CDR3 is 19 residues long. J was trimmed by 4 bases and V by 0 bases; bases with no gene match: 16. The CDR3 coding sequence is TGTGCCTGTGACACCGTGGTGGGGGATACAGGGCCGTACAACGATAAACTCATCTTT. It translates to CACDTVVGDTGPYNDKLIF.

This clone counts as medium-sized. The CDR3 spells CALGELYPSLLLLGIRVGFTDKLIF. CDR3 DNA: TGTGCTCTTGGGGAACTATATCCCTCCCTACTTCTTTTGGGGATACGCGTGGGTTTCACCGATAAACTCATCTTT. This chain links TRDV1 with TRDJ1, with TRDD3 identical over 9 bases. Germline V CDR1 and CDR2: TSWWSYY, QGS. The CDR3 loop spans 25 amino acids. Germline trimming cut 0 bases from V and 1 base from J; bases unmatched to any gene: 30.

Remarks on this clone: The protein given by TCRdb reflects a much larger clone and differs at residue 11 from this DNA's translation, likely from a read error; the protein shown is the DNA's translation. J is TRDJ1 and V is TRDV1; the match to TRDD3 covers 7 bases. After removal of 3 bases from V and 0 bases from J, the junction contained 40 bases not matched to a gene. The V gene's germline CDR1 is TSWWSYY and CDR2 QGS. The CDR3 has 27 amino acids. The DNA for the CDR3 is TGTGCTCTTGGGGAGCCTCAACCGGTCTTCCCACGGTTGTACTGGGGACATACGGGGGGGTACACCGATAAACTCATCTTT. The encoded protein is CALGEPQPVFPRLYWGHTGGYTDKLIF.

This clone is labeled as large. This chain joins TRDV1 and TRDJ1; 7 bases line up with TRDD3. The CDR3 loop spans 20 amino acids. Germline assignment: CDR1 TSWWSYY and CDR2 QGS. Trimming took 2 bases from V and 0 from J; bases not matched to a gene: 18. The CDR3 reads CALGEELPNLGDWDTDKLIF. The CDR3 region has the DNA TGTGCTCTTGGGGAAGAACTCCCCAACTTGGGGGACTGGGACACCGATAAACTCATCTTT.

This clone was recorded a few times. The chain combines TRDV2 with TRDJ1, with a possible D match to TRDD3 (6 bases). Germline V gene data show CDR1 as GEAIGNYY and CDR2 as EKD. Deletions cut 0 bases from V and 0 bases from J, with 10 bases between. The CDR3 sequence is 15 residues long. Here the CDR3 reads CACDTVGDYTDKLIF. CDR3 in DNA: TGTGCCTGTGACACCGTTGGGGATTACACCGATAAACTCATCTTT.

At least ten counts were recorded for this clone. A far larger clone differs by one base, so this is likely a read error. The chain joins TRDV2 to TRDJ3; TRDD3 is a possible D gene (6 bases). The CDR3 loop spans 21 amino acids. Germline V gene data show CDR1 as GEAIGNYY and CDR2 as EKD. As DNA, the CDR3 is TGTGCCCGTGACACCGCCTGGGGAGCGTCCGACCTCTCCTGGGACACCCGACAGATGTTTTTC. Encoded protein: CARDTAWGASDLSWDTRQMFF.

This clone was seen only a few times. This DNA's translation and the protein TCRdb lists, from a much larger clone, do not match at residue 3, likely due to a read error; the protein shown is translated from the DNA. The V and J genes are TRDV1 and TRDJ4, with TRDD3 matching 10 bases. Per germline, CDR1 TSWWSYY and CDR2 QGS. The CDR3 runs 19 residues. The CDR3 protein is CAIGERFWWGIPVTGQLIF. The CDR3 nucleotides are TGTGCTATTGGGGAACGGTTCTGGTGGGGGATACCAGTAACAGGGCAGTTGATCTTT.

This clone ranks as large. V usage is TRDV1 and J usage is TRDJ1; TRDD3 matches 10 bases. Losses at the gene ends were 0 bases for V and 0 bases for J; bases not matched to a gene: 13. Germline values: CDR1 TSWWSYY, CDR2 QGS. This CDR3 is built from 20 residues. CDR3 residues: CALGELKAHWGIPYTDKLIF. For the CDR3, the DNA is TGTGCTCTTGGGGAACTTAAGGCCCACTGGGGGATCCCGTACACCGATAAACTCATCTTT.

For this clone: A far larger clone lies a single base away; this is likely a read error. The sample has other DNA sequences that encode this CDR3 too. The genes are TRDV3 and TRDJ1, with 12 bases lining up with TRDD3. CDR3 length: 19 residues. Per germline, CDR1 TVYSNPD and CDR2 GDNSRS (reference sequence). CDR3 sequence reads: CASEPYPGGYGPYTDKLIF. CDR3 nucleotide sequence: TGCGCCTCTGAACCCTACCCTGGGGGATACGGCCCGTACACCGATAAACTCATCTTT.

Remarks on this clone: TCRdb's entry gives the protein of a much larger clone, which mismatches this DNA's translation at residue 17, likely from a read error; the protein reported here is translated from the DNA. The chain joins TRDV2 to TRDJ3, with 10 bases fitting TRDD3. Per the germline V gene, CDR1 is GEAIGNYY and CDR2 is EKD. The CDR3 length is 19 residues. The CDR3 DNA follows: TGTGCCTGTGACACCGCCGGGGGATACGCCTCCTGGGACACCCGACAGACGTTTTTC. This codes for CACDTAGGYASWDTRQTFF.

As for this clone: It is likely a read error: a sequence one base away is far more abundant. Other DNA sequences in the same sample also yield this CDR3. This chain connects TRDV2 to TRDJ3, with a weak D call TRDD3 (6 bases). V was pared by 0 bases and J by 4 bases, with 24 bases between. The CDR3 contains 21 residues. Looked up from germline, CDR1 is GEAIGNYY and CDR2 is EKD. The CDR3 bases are TGTGCCTGTGACACCGCCTGGGGAGCGTCCGACCTCTCATGGGACACCCGACAGATGTTTTTC. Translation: CACDTAWGASDLSWDTRQMFF.

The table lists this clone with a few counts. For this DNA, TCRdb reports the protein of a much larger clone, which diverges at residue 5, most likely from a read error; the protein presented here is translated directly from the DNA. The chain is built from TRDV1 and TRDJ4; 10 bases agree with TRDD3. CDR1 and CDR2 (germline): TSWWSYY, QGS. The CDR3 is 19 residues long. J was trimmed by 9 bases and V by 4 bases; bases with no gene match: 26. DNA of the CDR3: TGTGCTCTTGGGGGACGGTTCTGGTGGGGGATACCAGTAACAGGGCAGTTGATCTTT. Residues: CALGGRFWWGIPVTGQLIF.

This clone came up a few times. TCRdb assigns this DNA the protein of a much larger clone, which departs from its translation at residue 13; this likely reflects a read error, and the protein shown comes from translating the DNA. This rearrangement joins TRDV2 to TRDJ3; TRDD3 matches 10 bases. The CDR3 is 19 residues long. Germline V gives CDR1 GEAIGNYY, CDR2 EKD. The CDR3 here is CACDTAGGYASWGTRQMFF. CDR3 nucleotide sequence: TGTGCCTGTGACACCGCCGGGGGATACGCCTCCTGGGGCACCCGACAGATGTTTTTC.

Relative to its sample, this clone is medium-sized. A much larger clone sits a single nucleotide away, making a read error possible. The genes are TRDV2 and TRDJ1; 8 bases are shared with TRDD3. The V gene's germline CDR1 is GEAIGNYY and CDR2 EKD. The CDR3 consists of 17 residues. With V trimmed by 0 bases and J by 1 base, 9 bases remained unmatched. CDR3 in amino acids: CACDTVATGGRTDKLIF. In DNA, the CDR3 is TGTGCCTGTGACACCGTGGCTACTGGGGGTCGCACCGATAAACTCATCTTT.

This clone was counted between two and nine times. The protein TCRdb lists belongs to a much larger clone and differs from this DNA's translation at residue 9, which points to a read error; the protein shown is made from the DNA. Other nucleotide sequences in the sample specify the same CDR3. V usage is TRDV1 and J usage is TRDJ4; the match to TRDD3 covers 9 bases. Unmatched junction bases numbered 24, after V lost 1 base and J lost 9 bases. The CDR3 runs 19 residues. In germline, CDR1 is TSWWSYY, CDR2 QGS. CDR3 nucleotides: TGTGCTCTTGGGGAACGGTTCTGGAGGGGGATACCAGTAACAGGGCAGTTGATCTTT. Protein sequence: CALGERFWRGIPVTGQLIF.

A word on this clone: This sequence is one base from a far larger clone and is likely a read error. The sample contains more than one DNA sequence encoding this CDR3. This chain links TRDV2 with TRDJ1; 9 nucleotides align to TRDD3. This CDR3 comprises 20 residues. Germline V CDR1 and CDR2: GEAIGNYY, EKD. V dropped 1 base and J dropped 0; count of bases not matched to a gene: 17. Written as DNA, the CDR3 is TGTGCCTGTGACACGCTACGCGTACTGGGGGACTCTAAAAACACCGATAAACTCATCTTT. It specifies CACDTLRVLGDSKNTDKLIF.

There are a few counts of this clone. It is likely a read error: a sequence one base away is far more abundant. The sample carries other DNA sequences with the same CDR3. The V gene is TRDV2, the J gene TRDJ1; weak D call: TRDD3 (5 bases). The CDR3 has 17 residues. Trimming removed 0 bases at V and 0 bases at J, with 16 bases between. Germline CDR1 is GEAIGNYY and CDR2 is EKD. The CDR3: CACDTVATGGHTDKLIF. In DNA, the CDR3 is TGTGCCTGTGACACCGTGGCTACTGGAGGTCACACCGATAAACTCATCTTT.

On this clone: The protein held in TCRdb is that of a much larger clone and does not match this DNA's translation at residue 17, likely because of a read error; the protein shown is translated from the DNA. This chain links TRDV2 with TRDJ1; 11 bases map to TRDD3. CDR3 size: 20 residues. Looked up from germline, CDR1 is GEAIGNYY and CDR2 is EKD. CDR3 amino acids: CACDQVLGDKDPKNTDELIF. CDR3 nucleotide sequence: TGTGCCTGTGACCAAGTACTGGGGGATAAAGATCCTAAAAACACCGATGAACTCATCTTT.

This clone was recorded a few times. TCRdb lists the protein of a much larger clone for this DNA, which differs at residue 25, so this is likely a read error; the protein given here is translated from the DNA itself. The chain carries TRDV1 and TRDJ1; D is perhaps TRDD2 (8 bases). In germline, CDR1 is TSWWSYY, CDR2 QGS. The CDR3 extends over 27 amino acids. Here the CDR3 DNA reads TGTGCTCTTGGGGAGCCTCAACCGGTCTTCCTACGGTTGTACTGGGGACATACGGGGGGGTACACCGATAAAGTCATCTTT. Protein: CALGEPQPVFLRLYWGHTGGYTDKVIF.

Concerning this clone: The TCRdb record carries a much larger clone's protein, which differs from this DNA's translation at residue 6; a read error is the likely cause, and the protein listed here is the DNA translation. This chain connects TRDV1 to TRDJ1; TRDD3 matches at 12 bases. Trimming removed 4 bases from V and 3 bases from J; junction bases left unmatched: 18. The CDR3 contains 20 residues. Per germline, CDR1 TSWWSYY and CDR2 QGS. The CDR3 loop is CALGAPFPRTGGYSSDKLIF. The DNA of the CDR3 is TGTGCTCTTGGGGCACCATTCCCCCGTACTGGGGGATACTCGTCCGATAAACTCATCTTT.

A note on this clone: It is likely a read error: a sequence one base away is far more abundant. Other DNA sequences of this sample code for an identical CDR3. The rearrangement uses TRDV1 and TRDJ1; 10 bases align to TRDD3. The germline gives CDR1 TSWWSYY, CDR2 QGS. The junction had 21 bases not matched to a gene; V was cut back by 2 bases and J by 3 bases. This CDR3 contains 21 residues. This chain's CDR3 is CALGEVSSSYWGMTGPDKLIF. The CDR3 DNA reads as TGTGCTCTTGGGGAAGTTTCCTCCTCGTACTGGGGGATGACGGGACCCGATAAACTCATCTTT.

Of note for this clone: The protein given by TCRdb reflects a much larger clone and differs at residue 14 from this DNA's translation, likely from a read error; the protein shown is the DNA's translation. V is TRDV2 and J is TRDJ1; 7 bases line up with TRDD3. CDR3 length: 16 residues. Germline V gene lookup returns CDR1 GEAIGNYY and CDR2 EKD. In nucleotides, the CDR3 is TGTGCCTGTGACACCGCTGGGGGCCCTTACACCGATAAACCCATCTTT. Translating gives CACDTAGGPYTDKPIF.

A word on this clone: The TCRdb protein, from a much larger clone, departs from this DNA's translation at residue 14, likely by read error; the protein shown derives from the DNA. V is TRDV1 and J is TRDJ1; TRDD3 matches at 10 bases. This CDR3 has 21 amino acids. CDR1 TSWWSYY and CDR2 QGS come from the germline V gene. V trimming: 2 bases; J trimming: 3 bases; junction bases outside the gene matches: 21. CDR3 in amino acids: CALGEVSSSYWGMAGPDKLIF. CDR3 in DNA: TGTGCTCTTGGGGAAGTTTCCTCCTCGTACTGGGGGATGGCGGGGCCCGATAAACTCATCTTT.